This record concerns one T cell receptor beta chain sequence. Its antigen is currently unknown. Healthy bone marrow donors made up the donors. This sample was taken from a study of cytomegalovirus exposure and HLA in healthy donors. Study-wide results and caveats: The later analysis indicated that the majority of CMV-associated TCR beta chains appeared HLA-restricted. Another analysis was done later, and it associated over 15,000 TCR beta sequences with HLA alleles at 0.05 false discovery rate. Indistinguishability led to the exclusion of some V segments, TRBV6-2 and TRBV6-3 included.

This CDR3 contains 15 residues. The V and J ends lost 0 bases and 3 bases, in that order; junction bases with no gene match: 3. CDR1 is SGHDT and CDR2 is YYEEEE in the germline V gene. A multiplex PCR was run with 60 Vbeta primers and 13 Jbeta primers. Profiling relied on immunoSEQ multiplex PCR, and the TCRdb table lists in-frame clones only, not all of them. The sample shows about 150,000 clones, approximately 80% of them seen only once. The clonotype comes from a male donor in good health and CMV-seropositive. The V and J genes are TRBV5-6 and TRBJ2-7, with 10 bases aligning to TRBD1. The specimen was PBMCs. The CDR3 nucleotides are TGTGCCAGCAGCTTGGGGGGGACAGGGGTCTACGAGCAGTACTTC. Amino acid sequence: CASSLGGTGVYEQYF.